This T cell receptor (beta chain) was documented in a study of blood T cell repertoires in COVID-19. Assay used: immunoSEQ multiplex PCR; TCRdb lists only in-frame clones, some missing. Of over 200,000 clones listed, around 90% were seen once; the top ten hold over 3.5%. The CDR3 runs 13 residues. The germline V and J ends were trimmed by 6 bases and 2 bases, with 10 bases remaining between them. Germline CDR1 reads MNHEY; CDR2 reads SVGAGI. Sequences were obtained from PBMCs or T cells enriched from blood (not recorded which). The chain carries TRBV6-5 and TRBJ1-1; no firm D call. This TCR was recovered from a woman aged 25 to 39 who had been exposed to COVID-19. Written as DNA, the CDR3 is TGTGCCAGCAGCCACTCGATAAACACTGAAGCTTTCTTT. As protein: CASSHSINTEAFF.